The subject of this entry is one T cell receptor beta chain. Its antigen is not known. Sequenced by immunoSEQ multiplex PCR; TCRdb stores in-frame clones only, minus some. The sample holds around 40,000 clones; 91% are singletons and the top ten take about 11%. Germline V gene lookup returns CDR1 SEHNR and CDR2 FQNEAQ (reference sequence). CDR3 length equals 17 residues. With 4 bases removed from V and 3 bases from J, the gap between germline ends came to 19 bases. The data were obtained in a study of PD-L1 blockade in urothelial cancer. Overall study context: Males with bladder-origin urothelial cancer made up about 85% of the 29 patients. After treatment start, blood was analyzed at 3 weeks (second dose) and at 6 weeks.

The time point is: pretreatment peripheral blood. Whole-study results and caveats: Durable benefit was linked to greater 3-week expansion of tumor-associated blood clones.

The chain uses TRBV7-9 and TRBJ1-3, with unresolved D. The receptor comes from a woman aged 55-70 years with urothelial cancer. Sequencing was performed on PBMCs, taken around atezolizumab (anti-PD-L1) treatment. The CDR3 loop is CASSSRAGEIFGNTIYF. In DNA form, the CDR3 reads TGTGCCAGCAGCTCTAGAGCGGGCGAAATCTTTGGAAACACCATATATTTT. Looking up the rest from reference TRBV7-9 and TRBJ1-3 gives the full variable domain: DTGVSQNPRHKITKRGQNVTFRCDPISEHNRLYWYRQTLGQGPEFLTYFQNEAQLEKSRLLSDRFSAERPKGSFSTLEIQRTEQGDSAMYLCASSSRAGEIFGNTIYFGEGSWLTVV.